These 8 T cell receptor beta chains were sequenced from one sample in a study of blood T cell repertoires in COVID-19. TCRdb's table, derived via immunoSEQ multiplex PCR, lists solely in-frame clones and lacks some. The sample lists tens of thousands of clones, more than 60% occurring once. The material sequenced was peripheral blood. These receptors came from a man aged 80 or over with active or convalescent COVID-19.

J is TRBJ2-7 and V is TRBV28; a possible D gene is TRBD1 (5 bases). Trimming took 4 bases from V and 3 from J, leaving 10 bases between them. The CDR3 consists of 13 residues. Looked up from germline, CDR1 is MDHEN and CDR2 is SYDVKM. CDR3 region: CASSSGAGYEQYF. The CDR3 DNA is TGTGCCAGCAGTTCTGGGGCCGGCTACGAGCAGTACTTC.

The rearrangement joins TRBV28 to TRBJ1-2; 10 bases align to TRBD1. This CDR3 region has 15 residues. The V gene's germline CDR1 is MDHEN and CDR2 SYDVKM. V shed 6 bases, J shed 5 bases, and the junction held 9 bases outside the gene matches. The CDR3 loop is CASSLGTGVTYGYTF. CDR3 nucleotides: TGTGCCAGCAGCCTTGGGACAGGGGTTACATATGGCTACACCTTC.

CDR3 residues: CASSLFGRPTYEQYF. CDR3 nucleotides: TGTGCCAGCAGCTTATTCGGGAGGCCTACCTACGAGCAGTACTTC. The rearrangement links TRBV7-2 to TRBJ2-7; TRBD2 agrees at 7 bases. CDR3 length: 15 amino acids. CDR1 is SGHTA, CDR2 FQGNSA, per germline. Unmatched junction bases numbered 6, after V lost 2 bases and J lost 2 bases.

The chain links TRBV5-1 to TRBJ2-7; TRBD2 matches 7 bases. Trimming removed 0 bases from V and 2 bases from J; junction bases left unmatched: 8. Looked up from germline, CDR1 is SGHRS and CDR2 is YFSETQ. The CDR3 sequence is 16 residues long. DNA for the CDR3: TGCGCCAGCAGCTTGGGGCTAGCGGAGACGACCTACGAGCAGTACTTC. It yields the protein CASSLGLAETTYEQYF.

The rearrangement links TRBV3-1 (or the pseudogene TRBV3-2) to TRBJ2-2, with TRBD1 as a possible D gene (6 bases). The V end lost 4 bases, the J end lost 4 bases, and 16 bases lay between the germline ends. The germline gives CDR1 LGHDT, CDR2 YNNKEL (reference sequence). The CDR3 runs to 16 residues. The CDR3 DNA sequence: TGTGCCAGCAGCCTGGGACATAACGCGAGCACCGGGGAGCTGTTTTTT. It encodes CASSLGHNASTGELFF.

The rearrangement uses TRBV7-6 and TRBJ2-3, with 8 bases fitting TRBD2. Germline V gives CDR1 SGHVS, CDR2 FNYEAQ. This CDR3 comprises 15 residues. V lost 7 bases, J lost 0 bases, and 6 bases stayed unmatched. The CDR3 reads CASTTTSASTDTQYF. The CDR3 DNA reads as TGTGCCAGCACCACGACTAGCGCTAGCACAGATACGCAGTATTTT.

In its sample, this clone was seen a few times. This chain connects TRBV5-5 to TRBJ2-3, with D possibly matching TRBD1 (6 bases). From germline, CDR1 is SGHKS and CDR2 YYEKEE (reference sequence). This CDR3 is built from 15 residues. V dropped 2 bases and J dropped 1 base, with 11 bases sitting between them. The CDR3 sequence is CASSFSGDRTDTQYF. DNA of the CDR3: TGTGCCAGCAGCTTTTCAGGGGACCGCACAGATACGCAGTATTTT. Full variable domain (rest looked up from reference TRBV5-5 and TRBJ2-3): DAGVTQSPTHLIKTRGQQVTLRCSPISGHKSVSWYQQVLGQGPQFIFQYYEKEERGRGNFPDRFSARQFPNYSSELNVNALLLGDSALYLCASSFSGDRTDTQYFGPGTRLTVL.

The chain employs TRBV7-9 and TRBJ1-2, with 8 bases matching TRBD1. The CDR3 is 15 amino acids. Germline CDR1 reads SEHNR; CDR2 reads FQNEAQ (reference sequence). The trim removed 3 bases at V and 4 bases at J, leaving 7 bases unmatched. CDR3 bases: TGTGCCAGCAGCTTCGAACCGGACAGGGCCTATGGCTACACCTTC. This sequence encodes CASSFEPDRAYGYTF.